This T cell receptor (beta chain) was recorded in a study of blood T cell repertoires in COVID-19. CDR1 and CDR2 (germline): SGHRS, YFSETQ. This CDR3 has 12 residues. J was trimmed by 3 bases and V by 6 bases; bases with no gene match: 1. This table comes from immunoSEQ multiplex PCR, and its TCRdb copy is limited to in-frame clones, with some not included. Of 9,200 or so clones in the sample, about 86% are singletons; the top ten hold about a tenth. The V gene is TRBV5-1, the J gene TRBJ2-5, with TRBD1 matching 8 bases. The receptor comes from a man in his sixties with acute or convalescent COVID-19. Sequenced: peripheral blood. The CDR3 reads CASTGGEETQYF. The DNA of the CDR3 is TGCGCCAGCACAGGGGGCGAAGAGACCCAGTACTTC.